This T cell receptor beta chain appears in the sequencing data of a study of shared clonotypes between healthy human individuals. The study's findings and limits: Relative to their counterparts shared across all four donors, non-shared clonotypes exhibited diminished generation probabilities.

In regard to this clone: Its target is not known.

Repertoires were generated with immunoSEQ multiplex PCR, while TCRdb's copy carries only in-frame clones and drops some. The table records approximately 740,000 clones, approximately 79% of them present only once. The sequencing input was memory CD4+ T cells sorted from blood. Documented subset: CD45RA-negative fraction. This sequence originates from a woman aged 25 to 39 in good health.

CDR3 coding DNA: TGTGCCAGCGGGGGATCTAGCGGGACCCCGGGTAATGAGCAGTTCTTC. It codes for CASGGSSGTPGNEQFF. This chain links TRBV25-1 with TRBJ2-1; the match to TRBD2 covers 9 bases. Trimming at V came to 8 bases and at J to 7 bases, leaving 15 bases not matched to a gene. The CDR3 runs to 16 residues. Germline V CDR1 and CDR2: MGHDK, SYGVNS.